Listed below are T cell receptor beta chains from one sample, sequenced in a study of blood T cell repertoires in COVID-19. Measured with immunoSEQ multiplex PCR; TCRdb has only the in-frame clones, and not every one. The sample consists of about 170,000 clones, almost 85% of them appearing once. The sequenced material came from peripheral blood. The receptors originated from a man in his forties or fifties who had recovered from COVID-19. The CDR3 runs from the conserved cysteine through the conserved F or W. The order of the fields is clone size, V gene, CDR3 protein. Clone size is given for some rows only: seen once, a few or many times, or a class if the clone is expanded.

NA TRBV7-6 CASSLGTSPGEAFF
NA TRBV25-1 CASSVQGAYEQYF
NA TRBV6-2/TRBV6-3 CASSFLAGGSNTGELFF
NA TRBV7-2 CASSLGGDRLNYGYTF
once TRBV6-6 CASTDLGQKQETQYF
NA TRBV27 CASSLTQGGGYTF
NA TRBV4-1 CASSQGSSYNSPLHF
NA TRBV11-2 CASSSLFSGNTIYF
NA TRBV10-3 CAISGGQGIESETQYF
NA TRBV24-1 CATSDTSSGGSGNEQFF
NA TRBV28 CASSLARWKEKLFF
NA TRBV4-2 CASSQVYGTGDPNTGELFF
NA TRBV5-4 CASSGTGGNQETQYF
NA TRBV9 CASSVTGNYGYTF
NA TRBV30 CAWSVPEVPRGEQYF
NA TRBV7-2 CASRPPGTTNTGELFF
once TRBV6-4 CASSEQGANTGELFF
NA TRBV5-1 CASSLEPYEQYF
NA TRBV11-3 CASSPPRSGANVLTF
NA TRBV6-5 CASSYPSGGAYEQYF
NA TRBV4-3 CASSQAQSVNTEAFF
NA TRBV5-6 CASSSDREGEKLFF
NA TRBV6-2/TRBV6-3 CASSLGGASTDTQYF
NA TRBV2 CASSDFFFRGGQDFEQFF
NA TRBV7-2 CASAGGAKNIQYF